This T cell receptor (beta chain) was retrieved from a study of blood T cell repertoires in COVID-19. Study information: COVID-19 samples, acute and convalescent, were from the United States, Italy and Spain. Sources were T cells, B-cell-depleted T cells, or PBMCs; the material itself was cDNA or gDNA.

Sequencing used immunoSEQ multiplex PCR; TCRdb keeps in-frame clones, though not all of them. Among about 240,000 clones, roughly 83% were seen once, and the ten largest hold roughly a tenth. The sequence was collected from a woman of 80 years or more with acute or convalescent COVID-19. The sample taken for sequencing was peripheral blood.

CDR3 amino acids: CATSRVSRGRTPTEAFF. Here the CDR3 DNA reads TGTGCCACCAGCAGAGTTAGCAGGGGGCGGACCCCAACTGAAGCTTTCTTT. The rearrangement links TRBV15 to TRBJ1-1, with TRBD1 identical over 8 bases. The germline gives CDR1 LNHNV, CDR2 YYDKDF (reference sequence). The CDR3 loop spans 17 amino acids. V shed 1 base, J shed 5 bases, and the junction held 12 bases outside the gene matches.